The 10 T cell receptor beta chains below come from one sample, sequenced in a study of blood T cell repertoires in COVID-19. The data were produced by immunoSEQ multiplex PCR, yet TCRdb's version contains in-frame clones alone and is incomplete. This sample has around 200,000 clones; 65% to 85% occur once, and the top ten carry 6.5% to 9%. Sequenced material: PBMCs or T cells enriched from blood (not recorded which). The receptor source for this set is a woman aged 40 to 50 with acute COVID-19.

J is TRBJ2-3 and V is TRBV7-3, with D possibly being TRBD2 (6 bases). The CDR3 is 15 residues long. Trimming removed 5 bases at V and 4 bases at J, with 16 bases between. Germline lookup yields CDR1 SGHTA and CDR2 FQGTGA. The CDR3 DNA is TGTGCCAGCAGCCCGGGTGTGGGAGGCGCAGATACGCAGTATTTT. Translated: CASSPGVGGADTQYF.

CDR3 in DNA: TGTGCCAGCAGCCAGACGGGGGGTTCTGGAAACACCATATATTTT. Residues: CASSQTGGSGNTIYF. The gene calls are TRBV7-9 and TRBJ1-3, with a weak D call TRBD1 (5 bases). With 5 bases removed from V and 1 base from J, the gap between germline ends came to 12 bases. This CDR3 has 15 amino acids. Germline CDR1 is SEHNR and CDR2 is FQNEAQ (reference sequence).

V is TRBV14 and J is TRBJ2-1, with 11 bases that match TRBD2. V lost 4 bases to trimming and J lost 7 bases; unmatched junction nucleotides: 3. CDR1 and CDR2 (germline): SGHDN, FVKESK. The CDR3 covers 14 residues. Here the CDR3 reads CASSLAGGWNEQFF. The CDR3, as DNA: TGTGCCAGCAGCCTAGCGGGGGGGTGGAATGAGCAGTTCTTC.

The chain carries TRBV30 and TRBJ1-3; TRBD1 matches 7 bases. CDR3 length: 14 residues. After removal of 4 bases from V and 3 bases from J, the junction contained 6 bases not matched to a gene. The germline V gene has CDR1 GTSNPN and CDR2 SVGIG (reference sequence). The DNA of the CDR3 is TGTGCCTGGAAAAGGACAGGAGGTGGAAACACCATATATTTT. Protein: CAWKRTGGGNTIYF.

This chain links TRBV24-1 with TRBJ2-3; TRBD2 agrees at 12 bases. V was clipped by 4 bases and J by 4 bases; unmatched bases: 2. The length of the CDR3 is 15 residues. Germline assignment: CDR1 KGHDR and CDR2 SFDVKD. The CDR3 is CATSELAGGADTQYF. As DNA, the CDR3 is TGTGCCACCAGTGAACTAGCGGGAGGTGCAGATACGCAGTATTTT.

The chain links TRBV6-6 to TRBJ1-1, with unresolved D. The germline V gene encodes CDR1 MNHNY and CDR2 SVGAGI (reference sequence). The CDR3 covers 13 residues. V lost 0 bases and J 6 bases, leaving 8 bases between the germline ends. This CDR3 reads CASSYSRRPEAFF. CDR3 DNA sequence: TGTGCCAGCAGTTACTCGAGGCGGCCTGAAGCTTTCTTT.

This clone was found a few times. The chain uses TRBV19 and TRBJ2-7, with TRBD2 identical over 10 bases. The trim removed 5 bases at V and 1 base at J, leaving 5 bases unmatched. Germline loops: CDR1 LNHDA, CDR2 SQIVND (reference sequence). This CDR3 spans 15 amino acids. CDR3 region: CASSPRTSGSYEQYF. The CDR3 region has the DNA TGTGCCAGTAGTCCCCGGACTAGCGGTTCCTACGAGCAGTACTTC. Together with reference TRBV19 and TRBJ2-7, the CDR3 gives the full variable domain: DGGITQSPKYLFRKEGQNVTLSCEQNLNHDAMYWYRQDPGQGLRLIYYSQIVNDFQKGDIAEGYSVSREKKESFPLTVTSAQKNPTAFYLCASSPRTSGSYEQYFGPGTRLTVT.

This chain connects TRBV11-2 to TRBJ2-3; TRBD1 agrees at 11 bases. Germline trimming cut 6 bases from V and 0 bases from J; bases unmatched to any gene: 14. CDR1 and CDR2 from the germline V gene are SGHAT and FQNNGV. This CDR3 spans 19 amino acids. Here the CDR3 DNA reads TGTGCCAGCAGGCGAGTTGGGACAGGGGGTCGTCCTAGCACAGATACGCAGTATTTT. Amino acid sequence: CASRRVGTGGRPSTDTQYF.

The chain is built from TRBV6-5 and TRBJ2-3; D call uncertain. In germline, CDR1 is MNHEY, CDR2 SVGAGI. The V and J ends lost 5 bases and 10 bases respectively, with 16 bases between them. This CDR3 comprises 13 residues. The CDR3 sequence is CASSRHSEPSQYF. In DNA, the CDR3 is TGTGCCAGCAGTCGCCATTCGGAGCCCTCGCAGTATTTT.

The genes are TRBV6-5 and TRBJ1-1, with D perhaps TRBD1 (6 bases). The V gene lost 7 bases and the J gene lost 0 bases, with 15 bases spanning the gap. Per germline, CDR1 MNHEY and CDR2 SVGAGI. The CDR3 is 15 residues long. The CDR3 here is CASMEQGMMNTEAFF. The CDR3 DNA reads TGTGCCAGCATGGAGCAGGGGATGATGAACACTGAAGCTTTCTTT.